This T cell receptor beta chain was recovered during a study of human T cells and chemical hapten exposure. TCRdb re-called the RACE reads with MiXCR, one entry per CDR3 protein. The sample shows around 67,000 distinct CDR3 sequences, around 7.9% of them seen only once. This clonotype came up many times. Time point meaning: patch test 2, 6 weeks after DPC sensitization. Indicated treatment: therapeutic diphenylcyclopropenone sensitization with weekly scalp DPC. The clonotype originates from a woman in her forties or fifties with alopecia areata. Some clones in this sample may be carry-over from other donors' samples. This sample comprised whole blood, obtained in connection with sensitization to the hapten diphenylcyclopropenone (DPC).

In nucleotides, the CDR3 is TGTGCCAGCGGGAGCGGCGGAAACACCATATATTTT. This sequence encodes CASGSGGNTIYF. The V call is TRBV21-1, the J call TRBJ1-3. TRBV21-1 is classified as a pseudogene. There are 12 residues in the CDR3.